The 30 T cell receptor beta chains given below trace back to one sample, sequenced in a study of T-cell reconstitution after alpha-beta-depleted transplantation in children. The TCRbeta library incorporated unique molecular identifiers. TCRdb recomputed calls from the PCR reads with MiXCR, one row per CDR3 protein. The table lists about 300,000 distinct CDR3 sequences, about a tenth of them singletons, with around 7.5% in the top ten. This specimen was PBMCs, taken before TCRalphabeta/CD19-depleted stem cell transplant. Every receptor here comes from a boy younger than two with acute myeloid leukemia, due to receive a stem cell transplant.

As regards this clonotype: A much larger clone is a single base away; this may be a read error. The CDR3 coding sequence is TGTGCCAGCAGTTTCCGGGGTCGCGATGACCAGTTCTTC. This codes for CASSFRGRDDQFF. The rearrangement links TRBV6-5 to TRBJ2-1; maybe TRBD2 (5 bases). The CDR3 sequence is 13 residues long. Germline V gene data show CDR1 as MNHEY and CDR2 as SVGAGI.

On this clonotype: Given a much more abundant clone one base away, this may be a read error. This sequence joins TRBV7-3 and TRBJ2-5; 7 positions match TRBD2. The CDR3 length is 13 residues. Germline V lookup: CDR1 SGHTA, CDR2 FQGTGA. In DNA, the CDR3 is TGTGCCTGCAGCTTAGGACTAGAAGAGACCCAGTACTTC. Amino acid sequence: CACSLGLEETQYF.

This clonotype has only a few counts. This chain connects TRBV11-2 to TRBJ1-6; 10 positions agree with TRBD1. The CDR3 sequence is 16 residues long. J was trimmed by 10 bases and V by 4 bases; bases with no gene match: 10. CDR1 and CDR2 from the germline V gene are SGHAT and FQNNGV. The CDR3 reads CASSSTPDRGRSPLHF. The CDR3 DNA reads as TGTGCCAGCAGCTCCACACCGGACAGGGGGAGATCACCCCTCCACTTT.

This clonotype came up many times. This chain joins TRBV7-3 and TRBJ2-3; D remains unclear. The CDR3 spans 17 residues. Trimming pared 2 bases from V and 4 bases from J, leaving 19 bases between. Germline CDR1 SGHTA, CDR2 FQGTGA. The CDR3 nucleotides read TGTGCCAGCAGCTTAGGCCCTCGGGTTACTGCTGCAGATACGCAGTATTTT. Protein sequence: CASSLGPRVTAADTQYF.

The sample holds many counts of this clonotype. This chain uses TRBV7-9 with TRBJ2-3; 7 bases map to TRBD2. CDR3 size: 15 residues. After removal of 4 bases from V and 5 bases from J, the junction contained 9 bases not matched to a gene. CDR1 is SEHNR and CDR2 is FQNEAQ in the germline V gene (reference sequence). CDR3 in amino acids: CASSSRGGSVDTQYF. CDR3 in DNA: TGTGCCAGCAGCTCCCGGGGCGGGAGTGTAGATACGCAGTATTTT.

The CDR3 sequence is CASSADRRTDTQYF. CDR3 in DNA: TGTGCCAGCAGCGCGGACCGGCGGACAGATACGCAGTATTTT. The V call is TRBV5-4, the J call TRBJ2-3; D uncertain. CDR3 size: 14 residues. V shed 4 bases and J shed 3 bases, with 12 bases lying between them. Germline assignment: CDR1 SGHNT and CDR2 YYREEE (reference sequence).

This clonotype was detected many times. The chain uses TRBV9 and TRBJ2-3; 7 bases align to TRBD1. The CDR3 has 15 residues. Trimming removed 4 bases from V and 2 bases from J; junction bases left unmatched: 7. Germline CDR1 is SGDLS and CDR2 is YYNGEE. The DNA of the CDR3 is TGTGCCAGCAGCCCGAGGACAGGAGTCACAGATACGCAGTATTTT. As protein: CASSPRTGVTDTQYF.

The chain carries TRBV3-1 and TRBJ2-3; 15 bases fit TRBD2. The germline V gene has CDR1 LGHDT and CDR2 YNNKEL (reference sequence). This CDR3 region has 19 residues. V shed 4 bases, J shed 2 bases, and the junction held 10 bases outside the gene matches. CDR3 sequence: CASSLQIGTSGGTTDTQYF. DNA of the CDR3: TGTGCCAGCAGCCTCCAGATCGGGACTAGCGGGGGGACCACAGATACGCAGTATTTT.

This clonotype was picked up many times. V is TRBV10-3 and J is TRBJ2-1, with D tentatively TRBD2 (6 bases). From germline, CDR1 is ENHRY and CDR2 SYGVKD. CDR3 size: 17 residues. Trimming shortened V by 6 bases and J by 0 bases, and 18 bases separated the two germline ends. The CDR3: CAISGTRDLSSYNEQFF. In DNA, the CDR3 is TGTGCCATCAGCGGAACCCGGGACTTAAGCTCCTACAATGAGCAGTTCTTC.

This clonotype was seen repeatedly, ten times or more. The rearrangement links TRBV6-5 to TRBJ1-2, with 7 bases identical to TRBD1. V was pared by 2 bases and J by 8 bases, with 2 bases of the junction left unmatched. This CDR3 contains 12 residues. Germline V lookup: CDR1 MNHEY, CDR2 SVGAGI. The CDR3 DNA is TGTGCCAGCAGTTACGACAGGGCGGGCTACACCTTC. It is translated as CASSYDRAGYTF.

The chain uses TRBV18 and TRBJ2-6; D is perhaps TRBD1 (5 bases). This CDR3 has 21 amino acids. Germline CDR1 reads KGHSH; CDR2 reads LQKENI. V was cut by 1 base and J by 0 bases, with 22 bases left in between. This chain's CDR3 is CASSPLIRVRMYNSGANVLTF. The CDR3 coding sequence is TGTGCCAGCTCACCACTGATCAGGGTTCGGATGTACAACTCTGGGGCCAACGTCCTGACTTTC.

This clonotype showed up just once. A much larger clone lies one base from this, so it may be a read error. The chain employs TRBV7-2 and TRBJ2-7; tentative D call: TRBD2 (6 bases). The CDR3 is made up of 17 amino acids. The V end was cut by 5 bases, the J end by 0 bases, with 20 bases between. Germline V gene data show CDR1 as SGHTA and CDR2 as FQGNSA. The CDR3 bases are TGTGCCAGCAGCATATACGAGAGTAGCGGCAGCTCCTACGAGCAGTACTTC. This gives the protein CASSIYESSGSSYEQYF.

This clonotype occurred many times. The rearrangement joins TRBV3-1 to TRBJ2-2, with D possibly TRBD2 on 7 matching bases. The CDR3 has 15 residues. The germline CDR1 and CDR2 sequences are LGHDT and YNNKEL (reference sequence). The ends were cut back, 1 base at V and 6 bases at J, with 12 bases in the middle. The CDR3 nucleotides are TGTGCCAGCAGCCAAGTGGCGGGGGCTCCCGGGGAGCTGTTTTTT. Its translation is CASSQVAGAPGELFF.

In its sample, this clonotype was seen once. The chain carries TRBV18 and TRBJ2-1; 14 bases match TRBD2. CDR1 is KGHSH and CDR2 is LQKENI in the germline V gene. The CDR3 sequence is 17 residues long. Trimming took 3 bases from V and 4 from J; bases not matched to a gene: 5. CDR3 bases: TGTGCCAGCTCACCGACGGGACTAGCGGGGGTATACAATGAGCAGTTCTTC. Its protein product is CASSPTGLAGVYNEQFF.

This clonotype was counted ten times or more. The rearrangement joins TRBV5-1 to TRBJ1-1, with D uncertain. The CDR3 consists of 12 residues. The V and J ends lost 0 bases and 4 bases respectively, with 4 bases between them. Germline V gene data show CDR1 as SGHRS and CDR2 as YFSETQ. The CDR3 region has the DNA TGCGCCAGCAGCTTGGACGGCACTGAAGCTTTCTTT. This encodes CASSLDGTEAFF. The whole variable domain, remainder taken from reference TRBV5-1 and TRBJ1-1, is KAGVTQTPRYLIKTRGQQVTLSCSPISGHRSVSWYQQTPGQGLQFLFEYFSETQRNKGNFPGRFSGRQFSNSRSEMNVSTLELGDSALYLCASSLDGTEAFFGQGTRLTVV.

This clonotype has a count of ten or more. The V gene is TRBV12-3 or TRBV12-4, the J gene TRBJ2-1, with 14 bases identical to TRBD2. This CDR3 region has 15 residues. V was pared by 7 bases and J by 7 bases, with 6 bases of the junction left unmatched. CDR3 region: CASIRGLAGANEQFF. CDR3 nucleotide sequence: TGTGCCAGCATCCGGGGACTAGCGGGAGCGAATGAGCAGTTCTTC.

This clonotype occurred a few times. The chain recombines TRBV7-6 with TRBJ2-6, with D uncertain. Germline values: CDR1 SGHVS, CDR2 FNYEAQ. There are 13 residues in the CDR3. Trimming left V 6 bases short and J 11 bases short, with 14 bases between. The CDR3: CASSPLRIYVLTF. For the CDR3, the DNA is TGTGCCAGCAGTCCACTCAGGATATACGTCCTGACTTTC. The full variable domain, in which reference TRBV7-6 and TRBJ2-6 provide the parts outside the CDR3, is GAGVSQSPRYKVTKRGQDVALRCDPISGHVSLYWYRQALGQGPEFLTYFNYEAQQDKSGLPNDRFSAERPEGSISTLTIQRTEQRDSAMYRCASSPLRIYVLTFGAGSRLTVL.

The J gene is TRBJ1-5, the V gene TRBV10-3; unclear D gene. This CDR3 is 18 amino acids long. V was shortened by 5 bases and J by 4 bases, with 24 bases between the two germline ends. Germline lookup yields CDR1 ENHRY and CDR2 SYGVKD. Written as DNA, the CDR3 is TGTGCCATCAGTTTTCGAGCTTATGGTGCCGGACTGAATCAGCCCCAGCATTTT. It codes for CAISFRAYGAGLNQPQHF.

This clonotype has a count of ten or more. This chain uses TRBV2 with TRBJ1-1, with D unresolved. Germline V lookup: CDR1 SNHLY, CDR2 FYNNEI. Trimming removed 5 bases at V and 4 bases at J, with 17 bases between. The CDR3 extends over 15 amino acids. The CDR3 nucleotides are TGTGCCAGCAGTCCCGAGCCTCTCAGTGGCACTGAAGCTTTCTTT. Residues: CASSPEPLSGTEAFF.

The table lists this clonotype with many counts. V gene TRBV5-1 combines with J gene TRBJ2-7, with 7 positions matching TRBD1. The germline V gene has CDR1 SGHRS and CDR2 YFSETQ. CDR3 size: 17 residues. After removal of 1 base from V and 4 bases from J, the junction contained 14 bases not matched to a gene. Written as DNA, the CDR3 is TGCGCCAGCAGCTTGATTGATGGGACAGATAGCTTTTACGAGCAGTACTTC. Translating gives CASSLIDGTDSFYEQYF. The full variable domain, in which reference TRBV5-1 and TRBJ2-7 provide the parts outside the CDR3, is KAGVTQTPRYLIKTRGQQVTLSCSPISGHRSVSWYQQTPGQGLQFLFEYFSETQRNKGNFPGRFSGRQFSNSRSEMNVSTLELGDSALYLCASSLIDGTDSFYEQYFGPGTRLTVT.

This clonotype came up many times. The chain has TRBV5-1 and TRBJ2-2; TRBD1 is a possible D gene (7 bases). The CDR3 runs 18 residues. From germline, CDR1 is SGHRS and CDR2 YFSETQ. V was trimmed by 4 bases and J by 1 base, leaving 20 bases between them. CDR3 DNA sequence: TGCGCCAGCAGCCCCCACAGGTCAGGGGGGATGAACACCGGGGAGCTGTTTTTT. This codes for CASSPHRSGGMNTGELFF.

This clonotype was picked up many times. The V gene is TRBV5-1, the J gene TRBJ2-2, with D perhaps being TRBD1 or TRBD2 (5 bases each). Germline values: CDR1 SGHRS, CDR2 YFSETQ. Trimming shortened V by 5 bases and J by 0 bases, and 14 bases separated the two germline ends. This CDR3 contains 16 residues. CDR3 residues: CASRLFGAANTGELFF. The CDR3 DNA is TGCGCCAGCAGGCTTTTCGGGGCCGCGAACACCGGGGAGCTGTTTTTT.

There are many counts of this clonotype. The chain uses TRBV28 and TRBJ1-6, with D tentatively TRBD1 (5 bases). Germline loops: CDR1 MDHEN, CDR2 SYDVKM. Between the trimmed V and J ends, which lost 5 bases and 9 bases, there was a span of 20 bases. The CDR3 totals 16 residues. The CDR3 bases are TGTGCCAGCAGTCTTATCCGACAGCCCGGAAGTTCACCCCTCCACTTT. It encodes CASSLIRQPGSSPLHF.

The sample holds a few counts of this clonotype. The CDR3 protein is CASSPRDRGLETQYF. CDR3 DNA sequence: TGTGCCAGCTCACCAAGAGACAGGGGTTTAGAGACCCAGTACTTC. The J gene is TRBJ2-5, the V gene TRBV18; 8 nucleotides line up with TRBD1. Germline trimming cut 2 bases from V and 4 bases from J; bases unmatched to any gene: 6. Germline values: CDR1 KGHSH, CDR2 LQKENI. The CDR3 loop spans 15 amino acids.

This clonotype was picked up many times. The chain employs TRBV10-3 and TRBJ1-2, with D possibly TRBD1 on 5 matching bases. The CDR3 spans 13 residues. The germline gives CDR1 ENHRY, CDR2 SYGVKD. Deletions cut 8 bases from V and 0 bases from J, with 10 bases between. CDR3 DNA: TGTGCCATCGGGGCCCTCGCTAACTATGGCTACACCTTC. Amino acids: CAIGALANYGYTF.

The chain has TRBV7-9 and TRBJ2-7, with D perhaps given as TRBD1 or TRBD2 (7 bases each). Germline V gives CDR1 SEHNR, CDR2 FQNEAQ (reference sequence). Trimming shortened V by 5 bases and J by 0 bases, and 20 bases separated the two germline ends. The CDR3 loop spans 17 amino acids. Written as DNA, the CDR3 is TGTGCCAGCAGCCTCAAGGTCAGGGGGGGAAGCTCCTACGAGCAGTACTTC. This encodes CASSLKVRGGSSYEQYF. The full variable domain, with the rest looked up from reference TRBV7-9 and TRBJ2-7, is DTGVSQNPRHKITKRGQNVTFRCDPISEHNRLYWYRQTLGQGPEFLTYFQNEAQLEKSRLLSDRFSAERPKGSFSTLEIQRTEQGDSAMYLCASSLKVRGGSSYEQYFGPGTRLTVT.

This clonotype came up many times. In DNA form, the CDR3 reads TGCGCCAGCAGCTTGGCCGGGAGCCAAGCAGAGACCCAGTACTTC. This gives the protein CASSLAGSQAETQYF. This chain joins TRBV5-1 and TRBJ2-5; tentatively, D is TRBD2 (6 bases). The germline V and J ends were trimmed by 0 bases and 4 bases, with 13 bases remaining between them. The germline V gene encodes CDR1 SGHRS and CDR2 YFSETQ. The CDR3 sequence is 15 residues long.

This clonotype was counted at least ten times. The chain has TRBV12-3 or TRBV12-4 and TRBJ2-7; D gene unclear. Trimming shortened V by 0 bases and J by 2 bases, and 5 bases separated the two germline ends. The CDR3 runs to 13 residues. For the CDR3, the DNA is TGTGCCAGCAGTTTAGCGGAAACCTACGAGCAGTACTTC. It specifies CASSLAETYEQYF.

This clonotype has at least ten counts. The CDR3 nucleotides read TGTGCCACCAGCAGAGATACGACAGTCTCCAAGTATAGCAATCAGCCCCAGCATTTT. Encoded protein: CATSRDTTVSKYSNQPQHF. The chain joins TRBV15 to TRBJ1-5; D may be TRBD1 (5 bases). Germline V gene sequence: CDR1 LNHNV, CDR2 YYDKDF (reference sequence). V gave up 0 bases and J gave up 0 bases, with 18 bases separating them. The CDR3 extends over 19 amino acids.

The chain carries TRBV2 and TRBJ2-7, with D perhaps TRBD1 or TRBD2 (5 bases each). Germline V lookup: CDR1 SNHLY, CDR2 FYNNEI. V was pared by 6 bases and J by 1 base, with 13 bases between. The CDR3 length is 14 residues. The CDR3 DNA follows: TGTGCCAGCAGCAGCAACGGGGCGTCCTACGAGCAGTACTTC. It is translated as CASSSNGASYEQYF.